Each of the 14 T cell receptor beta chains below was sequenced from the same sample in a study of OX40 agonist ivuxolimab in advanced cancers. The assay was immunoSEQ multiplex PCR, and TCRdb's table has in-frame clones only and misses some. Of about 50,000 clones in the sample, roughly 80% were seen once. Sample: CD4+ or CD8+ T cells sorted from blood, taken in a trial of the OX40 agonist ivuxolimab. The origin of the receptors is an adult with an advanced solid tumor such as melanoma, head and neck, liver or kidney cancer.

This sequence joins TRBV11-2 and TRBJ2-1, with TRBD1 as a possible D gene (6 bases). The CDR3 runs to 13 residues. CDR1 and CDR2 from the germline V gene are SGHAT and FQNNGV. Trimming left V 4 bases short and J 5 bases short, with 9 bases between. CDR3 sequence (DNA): TGTGCCAGCAGCTCCCGGACAGACAATGAGCAGTTCTTC. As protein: CASSSRTDNEQFF.

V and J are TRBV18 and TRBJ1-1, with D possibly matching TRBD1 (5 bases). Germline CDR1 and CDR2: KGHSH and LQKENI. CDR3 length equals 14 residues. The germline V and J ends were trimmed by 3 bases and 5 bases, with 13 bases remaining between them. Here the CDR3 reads CASSPADGGTEAFF. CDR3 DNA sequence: TGTGCCAGCTCACCGGCGGACGGGGGGACTGAAGCTTTCTTT.

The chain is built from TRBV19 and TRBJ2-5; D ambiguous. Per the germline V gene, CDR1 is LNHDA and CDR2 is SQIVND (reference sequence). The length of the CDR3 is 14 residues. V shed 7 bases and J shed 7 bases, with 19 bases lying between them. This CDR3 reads CASKFEATLGTQYF. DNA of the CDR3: TGTGCCAGTAAGTTCGAAGCCACCCTCGGGACCCAGTACTTC. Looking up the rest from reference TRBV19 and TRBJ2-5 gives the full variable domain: DGGITQSPKYLFRKEGQNVTLSCEQNLNHDAMYWYRQDPGQGLRLIYYSQIVNDFQKGDIAEGYSVSREKKESFPLTVTSAQKNPTAFYLCASKFEATLGTQYFGPGTRLLVL.

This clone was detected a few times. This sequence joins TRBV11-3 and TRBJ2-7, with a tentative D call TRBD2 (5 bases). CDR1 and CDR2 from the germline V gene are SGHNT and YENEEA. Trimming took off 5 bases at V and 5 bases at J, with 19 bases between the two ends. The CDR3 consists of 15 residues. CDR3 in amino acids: CASSDSWEKLHEQYF. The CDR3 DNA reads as TGTGCCAGCAGCGATAGTTGGGAGAAGCTCCACGAGCAGTACTTC.

CDR3 amino acids: CASSLGRTSRLLTQYF. In DNA form, the CDR3 reads TGTGCCAGCTCACTGGGAAGGACATCACGCCTCTTGACCCAGTACTTC. This chain joins TRBV18 and TRBJ2-5; a weak D match, TRBD1 (5 bases). The CDR3 runs 16 residues. Per germline, CDR1 KGHSH and CDR2 LQKENI. Trimming removed 4 bases from V and 7 bases from J, with 22 bases in between.

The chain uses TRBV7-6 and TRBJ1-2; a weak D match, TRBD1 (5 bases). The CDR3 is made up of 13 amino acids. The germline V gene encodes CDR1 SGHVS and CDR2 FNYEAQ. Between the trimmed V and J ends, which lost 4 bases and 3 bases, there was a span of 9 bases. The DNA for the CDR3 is TGTGCCAGCAGCTCCGGGACGGACTATGGCTACACCTTC. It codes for CASSSGTDYGYTF.

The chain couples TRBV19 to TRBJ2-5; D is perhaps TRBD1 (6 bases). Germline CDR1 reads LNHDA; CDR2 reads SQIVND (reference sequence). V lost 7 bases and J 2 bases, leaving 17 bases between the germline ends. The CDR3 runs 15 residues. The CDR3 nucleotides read TGTGCCAGTAAACCACCGGGACACCCACAAGAGACCCAGTACTTC. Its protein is CASKPPGHPQETQYF.

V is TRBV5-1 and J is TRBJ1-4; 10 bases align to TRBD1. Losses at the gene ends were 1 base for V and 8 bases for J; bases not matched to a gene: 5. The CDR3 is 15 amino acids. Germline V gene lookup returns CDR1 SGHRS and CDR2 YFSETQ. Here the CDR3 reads CASSLTGTGAEKLFF. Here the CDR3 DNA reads TGCGCCAGCAGCTTGACCGGGACAGGGGCGGAAAAACTGTTTTTT.

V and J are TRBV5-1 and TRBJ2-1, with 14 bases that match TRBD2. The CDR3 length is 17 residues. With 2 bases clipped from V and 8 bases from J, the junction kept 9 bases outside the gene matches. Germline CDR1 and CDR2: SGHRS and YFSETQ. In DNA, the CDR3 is TGCGCCAGCAGCTTTACAGCGGGACTAGCGGGAGTAGATGAGCAGTTCTTC. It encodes CASSFTAGLAGVDEQFF.

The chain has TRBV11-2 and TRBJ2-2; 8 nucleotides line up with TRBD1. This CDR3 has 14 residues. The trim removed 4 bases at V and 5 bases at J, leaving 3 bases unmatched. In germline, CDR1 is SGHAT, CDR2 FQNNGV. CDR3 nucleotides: TGTGCCAGCAGCTCACAGGGGGGTACCGGGGAGCTGTTTTTT. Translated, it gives CASSSQGGTGELFF.

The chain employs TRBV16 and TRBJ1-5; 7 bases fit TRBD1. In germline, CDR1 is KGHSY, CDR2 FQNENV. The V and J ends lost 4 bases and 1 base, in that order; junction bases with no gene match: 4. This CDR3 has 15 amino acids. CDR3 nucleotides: TGTGCCAGCAGCCCGGGGACAGTAAGCAATCAGCCCCAGCATTTT. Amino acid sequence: CASSPGTVSNQPQHF.

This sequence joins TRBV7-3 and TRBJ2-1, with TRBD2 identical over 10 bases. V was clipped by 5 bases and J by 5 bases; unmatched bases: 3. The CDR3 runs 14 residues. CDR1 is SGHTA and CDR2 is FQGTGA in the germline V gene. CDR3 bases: TGTGCCAGCAGCCAGCGGGGGGGCAACAATGAGCAGTTCTTC. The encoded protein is CASSQRGGNNEQFF. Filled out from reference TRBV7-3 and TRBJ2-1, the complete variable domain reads GAGVSQTPSNKVTEKGKYVELRCDPISGHTALYWYRQSLGQGPEFLIYFQGTGAADDSGLPNDRFFAVRPEGSVSTLKIQRTERGDSAVYLCASSQRGGNNEQFFGPGTRLTVL.

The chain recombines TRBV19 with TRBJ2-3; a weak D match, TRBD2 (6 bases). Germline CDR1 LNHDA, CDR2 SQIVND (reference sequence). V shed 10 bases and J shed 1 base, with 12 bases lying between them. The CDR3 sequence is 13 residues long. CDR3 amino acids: CATCSGGTDTQYF. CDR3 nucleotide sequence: TGTGCCACCTGTAGCGGCGGCACAGATACGCAGTATTTT.

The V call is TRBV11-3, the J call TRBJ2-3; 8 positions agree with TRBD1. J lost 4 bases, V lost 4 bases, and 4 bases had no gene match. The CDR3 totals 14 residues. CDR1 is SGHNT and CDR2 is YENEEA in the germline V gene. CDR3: CASSSRTGPDTQYF. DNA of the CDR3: TGTGCCAGCAGCTCCCGGACAGGGCCAGATACGCAGTATTTT.